These 21 T cell receptor beta chains were sequenced from one sample in a study of sequential checkpoint blockade in melanoma. The treatment denotes: randomized to nivolumab then ipilimumab (arm A) or the reverse (arm B). Clones were read by immunoSEQ multiplex PCR, and TCRdb kept only the in-frame ones, dropping some. There are approximately 9,000 clones in the sample; around 78% occur only once, and approximately 15% lies in the top ten. The specimen was CD8+ T cells sorted from blood (inferred from file names), collected from a patient given nivolumab and ipilimumab in sequence. The receptors were sampled from a human donor with melanoma.

The rearrangement uses TRBV4-1 and TRBJ1-1; no clear D. Germline CDR1 is MGHRA and CDR2 is YSYEKL. The CDR3 contains 16 residues. V shed 9 bases and J shed 0 bases, with 20 bases lying between them. The CDR3 DNA reads TGCGCCAGTCTCCTTAGTGTGGAGGGTATGAACACTGAAGCTTTCTTT. Protein: CASLLSVEGMNTEAFF.

Turning to this clone: Germline is not matched at one junction end, which may reflect a read error. This chain links TRBV6-4 with TRBJ2-3; tentatively, D is TRBD1 (5 bases). The germline V gene has CDR1 MRHNA and CDR2 SNTAGT. The CDR3 is 13 residues long. The CDR3 DNA follows: TGTGCCAGCAGTGACCGGGCTACAGGTACGCAGTATTTT. This gives the protein CASSDRATGTQYF.

The CDR3 spells CASSDGGYTEAFF. The CDR3 DNA is TGCGCCAGCAGTGACGGGGGGTACACTGAAGCTTTCTTT. This rearrangement joins TRBV10-2 to TRBJ1-1; tentatively, D is TRBD1 (5 bases). Per germline, CDR1 WSHSY and CDR2 SAAADI. The CDR3 sequence is 13 residues long. Trimming took 3 bases from V and 3 from J, leaving 8 bases between them.

A few counts support this clone. The chain joins TRBV6-1 to TRBJ2-3, with 14 bases aligning to TRBD2. V lost 5 bases to trimming and J lost 4 bases; unmatched junction nucleotides: 2. Looked up from germline, CDR1 is MNHNS and CDR2 is SASEGT. The CDR3 contains 15 residues. CDR3 bases: TGTGCCAGCAGTCCGACTAGCGGGGGGGCAGATACGCAGTATTTT. This codes for CASSPTSGGADTQYF.

The J gene is TRBJ1-1, the V gene TRBV7-9; D gene uncertain. Germline V gene sequence: CDR1 SEHNR, CDR2 FQNEAQ (reference sequence). V lost 1 base, J lost 3 bases, and 12 bases lay in between. The CDR3 contains 15 residues. CDR3 nucleotides: TGTGCCAGCAGCTTAGAGGAGAGCGGGCACACTGAAGCTTTCTTT. Its protein is CASSLEESGHTEAFF.

This chain connects TRBV27 to TRBJ2-5, with 9 bases fitting TRBD1. The closer fit of TRBJ2-7 to the DNA end suggests the J call may be wrong. From germline, CDR1 is MNHEY and CDR2 SMNVEV (reference sequence). The CDR3 spans 14 residues. DNA for the CDR3: TGTGCCAGCAGTTTATCCGGGACAGGGACCGAGCAGTACTTC. Its translation is CASSLSGTGTEQYF.

The CDR3 loop reads CASSSGTDLEAFF. The CDR3 nucleotides are TGTGCCAGCAGCTCCGGGACAGATCTTGAAGCTTTCTTT. This chain connects TRBV27 to TRBJ1-1; 7 bases align to TRBD1. V dropped 6 bases and J dropped 7; count of bases not matched to a gene: 8. CDR1 and CDR2 (germline): MNHEY, SMNVEV (reference sequence). The CDR3 runs 13 residues.

This clone came up once. The chain combines TRBV6-4 with TRBJ2-1; 10 positions match TRBD1. The germline V gene has CDR1 MRHNA and CDR2 SNTAGT. The J segment lost 7 bases and the V segment lost 9 bases, leaving 12 bases of the junction unmatched. CDR3 length: 15 residues. CDR3 DNA: TGTGCCAGGACAGGGGGCGTAGGGAACGAGAATGAGCAGTTCTTC. This translates into CARTGGVGNENEQFF.

J is TRBJ1-5 and V is TRBV7-6; TRBD1 aligns across 7 bases. The CDR3 extends over 15 amino acids. Per the germline V gene, CDR1 is SGHVS and CDR2 is FNYEAQ. V was pared by 3 bases and J by 4 bases, with 6 bases of the junction left unmatched. The CDR3 DNA reads TGTGCCAGCAGCTTTAGACAGGGACTTAATCAGCCCCAGCATTTT. Protein product: CASSFRQGLNQPQHF.

The chain is built from TRBV6-1 and TRBJ2-7, with 7 bases lining up with TRBD1. CDR3 length equals 16 residues. Germline loops: CDR1 MNHNS, CDR2 SASEGT. Germline trimming cut 3 bases from V and 1 base from J; bases unmatched to any gene: 9. The CDR3 loop reads CASSEEQGSGSYEQYV. In DNA, the CDR3 is TGTGCCAGCAGTGAGGAACAGGGGAGTGGATCCTACGAGCAGTACGTC.

This clone was detected only a few times. V gene TRBV25-1 combines with J gene TRBJ2-2; the match to TRBD1 covers 7 bases. V was pared by 4 bases and J by 3 bases, with 2 bases of the junction left unmatched. CDR1 and CDR2 (germline): MGHDK, SYGVNS. The CDR3 is made up of 14 amino acids. CDR3 nucleotide sequence: TGTGCCAGCAGTGGCGACAGGGACACCGGGGAGCTGTTTTTT. This translates into CASSGDRDTGELFF.

J is TRBJ2-1 and V is TRBV5-1; 8 bases match TRBD1. This CDR3 comprises 16 residues. Germline V gene data show CDR1 as SGHRS and CDR2 as YFSETQ. The ends lost 0 bases at V and 4 bases at J; junction bases unmatched: 6. For the CDR3, the DNA is TGCGCCAGCAGCTTGGGGCAGGGGGCGTTATACAATGAGCAGTTCTTC. Residues: CASSLGQGALYNEQFF.

The rearrangement uses TRBV6-4 and TRBJ2-3; 12 bases are shared with TRBD2. The trim removed 3 bases at V and 4 bases at J, leaving 2 bases unmatched. This CDR3 region has 15 residues. CDR1 and CDR2 from the germline V gene are MRHNA and SNTAGT. The CDR3 DNA sequence: TGTGCCAGCAGTGAGACTAGCGGGAGTTCAGATACGCAGTATTTT. Its protein product is CASSETSGSSDTQYF.

This chain uses TRBV12-5 with TRBJ2-1; maybe TRBD1 (5 bases). Germline CDR1 is LGHNT and CDR2 is FRNRAP. Trimming shortened V by 0 bases and J by 12 bases, and 12 bases separated the two germline ends. The CDR3 is 13 amino acids. CDR3 residues: CASGLVRGTGQFF. The CDR3 coding sequence is TGTGCTAGTGGTTTGGTAAGGGGTACGGGGCAGTTCTTC.

The J gene is TRBJ2-1, the V gene TRBV14; 8 bases are shared with TRBD1. CDR3 length: 16 residues. CDR1 and CDR2 from the germline V gene are SGHDN and FVKESK. The junction had 10 bases not matched to a gene; V was cut back by 4 bases and J by 5 bases. The CDR3 protein is CASSLFFPTGDNEQFF. CDR3 in DNA: TGTGCCAGCAGCCTCTTTTTTCCGACAGGGGACAATGAGCAGTTCTTC.

This rearrangement joins TRBV7-9 to TRBJ2-3; no firm D call. Trimming shortened V by 7 bases and J by 2 bases, and 13 bases separated the two germline ends. Germline CDR1 SEHNR, CDR2 FQNEAQ (reference sequence). The CDR3 spans 14 residues. CDR3 DNA: TGTGCCAGCACCCCCGAGGTGTTCACAGATACGCAGTATTTT. Translation: CASTPEVFTDTQYF.

This sequence joins TRBV4-2 and TRBJ2-1; 11 bases are shared with TRBD2. The length of the CDR3 is 16 residues. The germline gives CDR1 LGHNA, CDR2 YNFKEQ. Trimming took 0 bases from V and 3 from J; bases not matched to a gene: 1. CDR3 region: CASSQDTSGSYNEQFF. The CDR3 DNA sequence: TGTGCCAGCAGCCAAGATACTAGCGGGAGCTACAATGAGCAGTTCTTC.

This clone was found a few times. The chain carries TRBV27 and TRBJ1-5; D might be TRBD1 (5 bases). V was pared by 0 bases and J by 2 bases, with 5 bases between. The germline V gene has CDR1 MNHEY and CDR2 SMNVEV (reference sequence). The CDR3 spans 14 residues. The DNA for the CDR3 is TGTGCCAGCAGTTTATCAGGGGGCAATCAGCCCCAGCATTTT. Its translation is CASSLSGGNQPQHF.

The chain joins TRBV30 to TRBJ2-1; TRBD2 agrees at 10 bases. J lost 1 base, V lost 4 bases, and 10 bases had no gene match. The CDR3 runs to 17 residues. CDR1 is GTSNPN, CDR2 SVGIG, per germline (reference sequence). The CDR3 nucleotides are TGTGCCTGGATAGGGCTTATTAGCGGGAGGTCCTACAATGAGCAGTTCTTC. Protein product: CAWIGLISGRSYNEQFF.

The chain recombines TRBV6-6 with TRBJ1-1; D is perhaps TRBD1 (6 bases). Germline-derived CDR1 and CDR2 are MNHNY and SVGAGI (reference sequence). The V gene lost 0 bases and the J gene lost 5 bases, with 10 bases spanning the gap. The CDR3 loop spans 14 amino acids. CDR3 nucleotides: TGTGCCAGCAGTTACTCGAGAGGGGGAACTGAAGCTTTCTTT. Protein product: CASSYSRGGTEAFF.

This clone was observed once. The rearrangement joins TRBV4-1 to TRBJ2-2, with 7 bases aligning to TRBD1. Germline CDR1 and CDR2: MGHRA and YSYEKL. The CDR3 sequence is 13 residues long. J was trimmed by 8 bases and V by 4 bases; bases with no gene match: 4. The CDR3, as DNA: TGCGCCAGCAGCCTGACAGGGAGTGGGGAGCTGTTTTTT. This gives the protein CASSLTGSGELFF.